A selection of T cell receptor beta chains follows, all from one sample in a study of T cell repertoires in cytomegalovirus infection. One entry per CDR3 protein results from TCRdb running MiXCR on the reads. The sample holds roughly 310,000 distinct CDR3 sequences; about 28% are singletons and the top ten take around 18%. Their target antigens are unknown. The specimen comprised cultured PBMCs, sampled from culture after CMV antigen stimulation. Source of these receptors: a human donor in good health (CMV status not recorded). Some clones in this sample may be carry-over from other donors' samples. Each CDR3 is given without its conserved first and last residue. The order of the fields is V gene, clone size, J gene, CDR3 protein. Clone size appears in some rows only: once, few, many, or a class for an expanded clone.

TRBV19	once	TRBJ2-2	ASSTGQGNTGELF
TRBV7-3	NA	TRBJ1-1	ASSSTGVSVAF
TRBV7-9	many	TRBJ1-4	ASSLARQGEKLF
TRBV19	NA	TRBJ2-1	ASSMVASSYNEQF
TRBV28	NA	TRBJ1-1	ASSPGGRGDTEAF
TRBV28	NA	TRBJ1-2	ASRTNYGYT
TRBV7-2	many	TRBJ2-7	ASSLAETPTYEQY
TRBV27	many	TRBJ1-2	ASSFTRGHNYGYT
TRBV7-9	NA	TRBJ2-2	ASSAGLANTGELF
TRBV10-3	NA	TRBJ2-2	AISEGASTNTGELF
TRBV15	many	TRBJ2-1	ATSRSGSSYNEQF
TRBV7-6	few	TRBJ2-5	ASSLETPSGGTQY
TRBV28	few	TRBJ2-3	ASSWSGGSTDTQY
TRBV29-1	NA	TRBJ2-1	SVPGLASYNEQF
TRBV7-9	NA	TRBJ2-2	ASSPLSSRQGLRTGELF
TRBV7-3	many	TRBJ2-1	ASSLKRGGGRGGTEQF
TRBV20-1	many	TRBJ1-1	SAQGNTEAF
TRBV28	NA	TRBJ1-6	ASSSGLNSPLH
TRBV7-9	NA	TRBJ2-3	ASSLGLAGVFGTDTQY
TRBV12-3/TRBV12-4	NA	TRBJ1-2	ASSRQNLNYGYT